Listed here is a single TCR beta chain. The target antigen is unknown. This CDR3 is 13 amino acids long. Germline CDR1 and CDR2: SGDLS and YYNGEE. V lost 2 bases and J 0 bases, leaving 5 bases between the germline ends. PCR was performed using 60 Vbeta and 13 Jbeta primers. Using immunoSEQ multiplex PCR, the repertoire was profiled, and TCRdb retains in-frame clones only, with some absent. The table shows more than 95,000 clones, with roughly 78% occurring only once. These data belong to a study of cytomegalovirus exposure and HLA in healthy donors. Study-level information: HLA-typed donors were the source of 80 million to 90 million unique TCRs, which an early data release held. General observations from the study: Analyses of presence/absence relied on an assumption of roughly uniform sequencing depth across donors. Later analysis showed most CMV-associated TCR beta chains appearing HLA-restricted. Later analysis identified around 15,000 TCR beta sequences associated with HLA alleles, using a false discovery rate threshold of 0.05.

This TCR came from a woman aged 40 to 50 in good health and CMV-seronegative. This chain links TRBV9 with TRBJ1-1, with D unclear. Sample: PBMCs. CDR3 coding DNA: TGTGCCAGCAGCGTCACACTGAACACTGAAGCTTTCTTT. This encodes CASSVTLNTEAFF.